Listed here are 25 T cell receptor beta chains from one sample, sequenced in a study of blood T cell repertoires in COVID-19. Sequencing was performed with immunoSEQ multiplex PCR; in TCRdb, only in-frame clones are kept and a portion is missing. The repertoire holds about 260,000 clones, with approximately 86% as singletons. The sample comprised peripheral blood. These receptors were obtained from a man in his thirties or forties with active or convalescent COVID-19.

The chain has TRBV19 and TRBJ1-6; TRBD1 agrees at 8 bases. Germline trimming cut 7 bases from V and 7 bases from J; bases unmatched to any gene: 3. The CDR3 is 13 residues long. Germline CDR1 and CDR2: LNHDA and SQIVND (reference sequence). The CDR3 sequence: CASKTGGNSPLHF. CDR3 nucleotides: TGTGCCAGTAAAACAGGGGGGAATTCACCCCTCCACTTT.

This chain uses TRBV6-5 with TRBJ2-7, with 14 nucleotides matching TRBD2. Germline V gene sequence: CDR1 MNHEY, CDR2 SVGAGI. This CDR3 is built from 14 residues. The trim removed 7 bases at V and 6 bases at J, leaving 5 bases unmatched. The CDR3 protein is CASKFGTSGGEQYF. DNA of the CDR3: TGTGCCAGCAAATTCGGGACTAGCGGGGGCGAGCAGTACTTC.

This CDR3 reads CASSPSGGAYEQYF. CDR3 DNA: TGTGCCAGCAGCCCTAGCGGGGGGGCCTACGAGCAGTACTTC. The chain links TRBV3-1 (or the pseudogene TRBV3-2) to TRBJ2-7, with TRBD2 matching over 12 bases. The V gene's germline CDR1 is LGHDT and CDR2 YNNKEL (reference sequence). The V gene end was trimmed by 4 bases and the J gene end by 2 bases; junction bases not matched to a gene: 0. The CDR3 is made up of 14 amino acids.

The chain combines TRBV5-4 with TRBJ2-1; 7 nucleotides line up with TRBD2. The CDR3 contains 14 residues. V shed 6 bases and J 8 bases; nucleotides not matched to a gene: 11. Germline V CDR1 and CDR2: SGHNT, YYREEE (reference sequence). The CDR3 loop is CASTEPGLTDEQFF. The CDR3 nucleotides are TGTGCCAGCACCGAGCCGGGACTAACCGATGAGCAGTTCTTC.

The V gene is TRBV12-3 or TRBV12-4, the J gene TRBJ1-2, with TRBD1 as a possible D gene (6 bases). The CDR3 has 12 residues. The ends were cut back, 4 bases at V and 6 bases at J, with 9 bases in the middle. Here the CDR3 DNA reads TGTGCCAGCAGTTATAGACAGGATGGCTACACCTTC. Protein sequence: CASSYRQDGYTF.

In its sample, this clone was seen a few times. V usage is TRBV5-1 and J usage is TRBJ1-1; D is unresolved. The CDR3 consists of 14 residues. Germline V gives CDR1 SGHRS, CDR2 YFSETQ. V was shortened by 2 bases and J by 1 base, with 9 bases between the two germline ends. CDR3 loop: CASSFRVSNTEAFF. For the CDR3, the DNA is TGCGCCAGCAGCTTCCGGGTTTCGAACACTGAAGCTTTCTTT.

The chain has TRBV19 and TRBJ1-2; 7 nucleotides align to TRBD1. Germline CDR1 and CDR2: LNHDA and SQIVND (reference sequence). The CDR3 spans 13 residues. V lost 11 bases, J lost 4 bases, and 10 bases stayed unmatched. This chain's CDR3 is CAAHDRVGYGYTF. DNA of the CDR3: TGTGCCGCACACGACAGGGTGGGCTATGGCTACACCTTC.

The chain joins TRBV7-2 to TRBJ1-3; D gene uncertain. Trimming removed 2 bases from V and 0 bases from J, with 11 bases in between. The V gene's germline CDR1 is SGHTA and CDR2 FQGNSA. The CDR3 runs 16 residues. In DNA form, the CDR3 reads TGTGCCAGCAGCTTAAGTCGCATGAGCTCTGGAAACACCATATATTTT. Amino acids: CASSLSRMSSGNTIYF.

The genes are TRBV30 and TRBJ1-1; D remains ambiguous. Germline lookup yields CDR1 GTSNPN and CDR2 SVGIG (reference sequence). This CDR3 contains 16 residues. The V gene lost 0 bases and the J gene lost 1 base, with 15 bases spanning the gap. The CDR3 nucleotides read TGTGCCTGGAGTGTATTTGGTGAGCAGGAGAACACTGAAGCTTTCTTT. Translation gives CAWSVFGEQENTEAFF.

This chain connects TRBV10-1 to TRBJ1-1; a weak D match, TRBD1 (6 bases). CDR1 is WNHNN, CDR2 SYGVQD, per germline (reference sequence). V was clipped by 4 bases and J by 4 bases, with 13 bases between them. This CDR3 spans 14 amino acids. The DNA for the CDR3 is TGCGCCAGCAGTGGGGGACATTCCGGCACTGAAGCTTTCTTT. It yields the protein CASSGGHSGTEAFF.

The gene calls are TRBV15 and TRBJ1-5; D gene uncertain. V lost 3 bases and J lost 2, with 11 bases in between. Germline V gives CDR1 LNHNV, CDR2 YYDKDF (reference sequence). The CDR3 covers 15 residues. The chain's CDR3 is CATSRDSSGNQPQHF. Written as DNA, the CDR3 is TGTGCCACCAGCAGGGACTCATCCGGCAATCAGCCCCAGCATTTT.

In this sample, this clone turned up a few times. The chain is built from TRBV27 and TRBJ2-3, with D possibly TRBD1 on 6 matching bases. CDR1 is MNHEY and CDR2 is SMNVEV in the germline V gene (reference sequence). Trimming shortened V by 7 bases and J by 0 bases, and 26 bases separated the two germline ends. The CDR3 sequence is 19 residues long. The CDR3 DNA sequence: TGTGCCAGCATTGTAACCCTTCTAGGGGGATTATGTAGCACAGATACGCAGTATTTT. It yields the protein CASIVTLLGGLCSTDTQYF.

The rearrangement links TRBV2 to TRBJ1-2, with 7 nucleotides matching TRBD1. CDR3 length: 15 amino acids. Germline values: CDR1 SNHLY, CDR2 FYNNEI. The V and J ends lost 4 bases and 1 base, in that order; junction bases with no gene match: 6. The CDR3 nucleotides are TGTGCCAGCAGTGGGGTGGGACAGCGTAACTATGGCTACACCTTC. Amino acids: CASSGVGQRNYGYTF.

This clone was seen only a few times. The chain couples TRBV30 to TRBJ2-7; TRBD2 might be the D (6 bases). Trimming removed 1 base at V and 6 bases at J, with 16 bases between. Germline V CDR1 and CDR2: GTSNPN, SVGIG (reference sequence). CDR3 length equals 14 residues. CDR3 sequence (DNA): TGTGCCTGGAGTGCAGGAGGGACCTCTATCGAGCAGTACTTC. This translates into CAWSAGGTSIEQYF.

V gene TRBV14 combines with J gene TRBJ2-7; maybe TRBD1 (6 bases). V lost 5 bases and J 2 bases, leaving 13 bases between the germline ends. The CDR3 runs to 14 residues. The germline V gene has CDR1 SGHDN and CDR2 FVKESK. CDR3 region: CASSSWTATYEQYF. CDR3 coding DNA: TGTGCCAGCAGCTCGTGGACAGCAACCTACGAGCAGTACTTC.

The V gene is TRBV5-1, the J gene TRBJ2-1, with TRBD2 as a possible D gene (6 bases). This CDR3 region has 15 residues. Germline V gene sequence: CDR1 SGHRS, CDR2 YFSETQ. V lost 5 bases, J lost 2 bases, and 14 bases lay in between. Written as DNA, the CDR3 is TGCGCCAGCAGACCCGGGGACTTAGCCTACAATGAGCAGTTCTTC. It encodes CASRPGDLAYNEQFF.

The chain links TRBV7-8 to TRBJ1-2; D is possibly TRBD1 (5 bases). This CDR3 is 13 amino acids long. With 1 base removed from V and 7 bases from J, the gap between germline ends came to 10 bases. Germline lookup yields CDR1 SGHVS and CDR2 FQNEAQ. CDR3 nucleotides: TGTGCCAGCAGCTTAGGTGGGGCAGGTGGCTACACCTTC. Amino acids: CASSLGGAGGYTF.

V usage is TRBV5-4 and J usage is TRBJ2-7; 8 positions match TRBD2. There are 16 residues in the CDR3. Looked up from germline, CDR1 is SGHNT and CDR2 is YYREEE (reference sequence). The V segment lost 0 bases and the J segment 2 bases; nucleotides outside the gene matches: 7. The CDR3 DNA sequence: TGTGCCAGCAGCTTGGGCGGGAGCGGGGGAGCCTACGAGCAGTACTTC. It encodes CASSLGGSGGAYEQYF.

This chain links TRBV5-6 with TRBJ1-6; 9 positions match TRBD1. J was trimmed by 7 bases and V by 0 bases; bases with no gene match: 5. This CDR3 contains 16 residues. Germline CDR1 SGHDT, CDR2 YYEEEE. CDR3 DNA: TGTGCCAGCAGCTTGGTCACAGGGGGCCCGAATTCACCCCTCCACTTT. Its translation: CASSLVTGGPNSPLHF.

The CDR3 region is CASSETGEGQPQHF. CDR3 DNA sequence: TGTGCCAGCAGTGAGACAGGGGAGGGTCAGCCCCAGCATTTT. This sequence joins TRBV6-1 and TRBJ1-5; TRBD1 matches 8 bases. Unmatched junction bases numbered 4, after V lost 3 bases and J lost 6 bases. This CDR3 is 14 amino acids long. From germline, CDR1 is MNHNS and CDR2 SASEGT.

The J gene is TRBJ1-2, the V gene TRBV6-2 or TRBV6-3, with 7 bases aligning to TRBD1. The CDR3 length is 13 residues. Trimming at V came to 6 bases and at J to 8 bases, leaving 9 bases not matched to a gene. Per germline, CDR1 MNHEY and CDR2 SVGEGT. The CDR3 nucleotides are TGTGCCAGCAGCCGGGACAGCCTTACCGGCTACACCTTC. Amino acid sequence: CASSRDSLTGYTF.

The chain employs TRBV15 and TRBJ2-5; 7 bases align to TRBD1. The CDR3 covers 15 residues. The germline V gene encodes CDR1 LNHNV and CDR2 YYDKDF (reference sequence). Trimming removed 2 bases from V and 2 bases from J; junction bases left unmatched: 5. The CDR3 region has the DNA TGTGCCACCAGCAGACGACAGGGACAGCAAGAGACCCAGTACTTC. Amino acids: CATSRRQGQQETQYF.

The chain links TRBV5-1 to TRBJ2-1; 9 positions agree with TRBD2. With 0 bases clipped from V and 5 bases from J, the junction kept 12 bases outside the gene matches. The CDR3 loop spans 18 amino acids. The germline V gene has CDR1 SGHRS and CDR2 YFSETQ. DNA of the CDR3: TGCGCCAGCAGCTTGGAGGGTGCGAGCGGGGGGACCCACAATGAGCAGTTCTTC. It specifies CASSLEGASGGTHNEQFF.

The CDR3 loop reads CASSLRYSHQPQHF. The DNA for the CDR3 is TGTGCCAGCAGCTTACGGTATTCACATCAGCCCCAGCATTTT. The rearrangement joins TRBV7-2 to TRBJ1-5; D remains unclear. Germline lookup yields CDR1 SGHTA and CDR2 FQGNSA. The V end was cut by 2 bases, the J end by 5 bases, with 10 bases between. This CDR3 spans 14 amino acids.

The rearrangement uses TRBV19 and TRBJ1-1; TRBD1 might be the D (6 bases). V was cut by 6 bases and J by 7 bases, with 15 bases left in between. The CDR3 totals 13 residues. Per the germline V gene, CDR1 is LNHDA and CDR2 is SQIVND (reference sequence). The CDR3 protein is CASRQGIGGEAFF. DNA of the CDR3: TGTGCCAGTAGACAGGGTATTGGTGGTGAAGCTTTCTTT.